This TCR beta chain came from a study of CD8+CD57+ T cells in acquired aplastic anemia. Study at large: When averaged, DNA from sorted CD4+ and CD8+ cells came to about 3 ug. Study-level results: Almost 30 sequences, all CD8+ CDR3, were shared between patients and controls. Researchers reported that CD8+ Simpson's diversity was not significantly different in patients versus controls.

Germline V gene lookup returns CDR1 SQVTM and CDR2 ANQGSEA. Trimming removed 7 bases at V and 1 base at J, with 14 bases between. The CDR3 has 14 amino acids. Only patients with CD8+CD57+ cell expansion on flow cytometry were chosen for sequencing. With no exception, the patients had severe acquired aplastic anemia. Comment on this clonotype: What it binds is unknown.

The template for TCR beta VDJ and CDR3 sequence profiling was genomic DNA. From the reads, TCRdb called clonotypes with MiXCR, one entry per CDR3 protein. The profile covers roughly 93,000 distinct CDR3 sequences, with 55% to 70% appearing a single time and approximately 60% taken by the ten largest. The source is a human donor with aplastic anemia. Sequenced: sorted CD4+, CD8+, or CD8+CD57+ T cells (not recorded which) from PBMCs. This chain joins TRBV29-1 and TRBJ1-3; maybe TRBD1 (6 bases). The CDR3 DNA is TGCAGCGCGAGGACAGTCCCTTCTGGAAACACCATATATTTT. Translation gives CSARTVPSGNTIYF.